This TCR beta chain came from a study of OX40 agonist ivuxolimab in advanced cancers. Study-level background: The patients received agonistic anti-OX40 (CD134) antibody ivuxolimab. A male proportion of about 84% was recorded, with mean age around 55 years and range roughly 23 to 85.

This clone has only one observation. Sequenced by immunoSEQ multiplex PCR; TCRdb stores in-frame clones only, minus some. This table holds fewer than 100,000 clones, approximately 93% found once. This CDR3 has 14 amino acids. Germline CDR1 is MNHEY and CDR2 is SVGAGI. This specimen consisted of CD4+ or CD8+ T cells sorted from blood, obtained in a trial of the OX40 agonist ivuxolimab. This receptor was obtained from an adult with an advanced solid tumor such as melanoma, head and neck, liver or kidney cancer. The chain recombines TRBV6-5 with TRBJ2-5; TRBD1 matches 7 bases. The J call may be mistaken, given a closer DNA end match to TRBJ2-7. This CDR3 is CASSSGTASYEQYF. CDR3 DNA: TGTGCCAGCAGCTCCGGGACAGCATCCTACGAGCAGTACTTC.